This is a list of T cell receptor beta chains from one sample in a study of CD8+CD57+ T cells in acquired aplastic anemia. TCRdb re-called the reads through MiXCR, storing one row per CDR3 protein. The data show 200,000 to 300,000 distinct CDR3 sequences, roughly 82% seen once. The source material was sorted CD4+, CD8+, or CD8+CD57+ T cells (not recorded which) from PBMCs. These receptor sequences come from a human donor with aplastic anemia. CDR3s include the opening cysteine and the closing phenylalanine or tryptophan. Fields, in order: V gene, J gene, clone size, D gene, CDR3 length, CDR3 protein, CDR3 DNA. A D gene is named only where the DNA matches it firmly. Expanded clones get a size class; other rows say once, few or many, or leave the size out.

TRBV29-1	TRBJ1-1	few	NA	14	CSVGGGQGVTEAFF	TGCAGCGTCGGGGGGGGGCAGGGTGTCACTGAAGCTTTCTTT
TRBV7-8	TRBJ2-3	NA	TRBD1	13	CASSDGPNGTALF	TGTGCCAGCAGCGATGGGCCAAACGGGACAGCCCTTTTT
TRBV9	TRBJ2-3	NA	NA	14	CASSLAGGIDTLDF	TGTGCCAGCAGCTTAGCTGGGGGTATCGATACGTTGGATTTT
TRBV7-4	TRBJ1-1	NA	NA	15	CASNKVPWGGSGTFF	TGTGCCAGCAACAAAGTCCCCTGGGGAGGCTCAGGAACTTTCTTT
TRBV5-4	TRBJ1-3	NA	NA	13	CASSGGAGNTIYF	TGTGCCAGCAGCGGGGGGGCTGGAAACACCATATATTTT
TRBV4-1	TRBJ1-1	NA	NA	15	CASSQTDSRYTEAFF	TGCGCCAGCAGCCAGACGGACAGCCGATACACTGAAGCTTTCTTT
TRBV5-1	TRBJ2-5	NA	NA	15	CASSPRDSSIVTQYF	TGCGCCAGCAGCCCGCGAGATAGCTCTATAGTGACCCAGTACTTC
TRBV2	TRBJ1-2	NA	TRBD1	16	CASSYSIGQEAGGYTF	TGTGCCAGCAGTTACTCGATTGGACAGGAGGCCGGGGGCTACACCTTC
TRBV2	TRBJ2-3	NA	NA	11	CASSEWGTQYF	TGTGCCAGCAGTGAATGGGGGACGCAGTATTTT
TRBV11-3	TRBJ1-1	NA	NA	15	CASRDRKSGNTEAFF	TGTGCCAGCAGAGATCGGAAGAGCGGGAACACTGAAGCTTTCTTT
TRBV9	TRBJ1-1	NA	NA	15	CASGGVGSVNTDAFF	TGTGCCAGCGGAGGGGTGGGGAGCGTGAACACTGACGCTTTCTTT
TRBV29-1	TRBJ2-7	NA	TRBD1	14	CSVENTGVRAEQYF	TGCAGCGTCGAAAATACAGGGGTTCGGGCTGAGCAGTACTTC
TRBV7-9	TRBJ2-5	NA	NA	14	CASSLLGGAETQYF	TGTGCCAGCAGCCTCTTAGGGGGGGCGGAGACCCAGTACTTC
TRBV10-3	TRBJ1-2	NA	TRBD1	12	CAISSGGGGYTF	TGTGCCATCAGCTCAGGGGGCGGTGGCTACACCTTC
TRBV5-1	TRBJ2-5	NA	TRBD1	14	CASSLTGGLETQYF	TGCGCCAGCAGCTTGACAGGGGGCTTAGAGACCCAGTACTTC
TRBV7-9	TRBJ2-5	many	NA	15	CASSLVPGTKETQYF	TGTGCCAGCAGCTTAGTACCCGGGACAAAAGAGACCCAGTACTTC
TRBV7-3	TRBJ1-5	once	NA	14	CASSQGQSNQTQHF	TGCGCCAGCAGCCAAGGACAGTCCAACCAGACCCAGCATTTT
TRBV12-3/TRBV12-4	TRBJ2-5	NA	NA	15	CASSLRQRRGRELYF	TGTGCCAGCAGTTTACGACAGAGGAGGGGCCGGGAGCTGTACTTC
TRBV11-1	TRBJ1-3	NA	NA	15	CASSVGSGAGNTIYF	TGTGCCAGCAGCGTAGGGTCAGGGGCTGGAAACACCATATATTTT
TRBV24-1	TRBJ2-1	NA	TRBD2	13	CATLAGDAGDLFF	TGTGCCACCTTGGCGGGGGACGCCGGGGATCTGTTTTTC
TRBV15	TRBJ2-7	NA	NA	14	CASSTTGRGWEQYF	TGTGCCAGCAGCACCACTGGAAGGGGGTGGGAGCAGTACTTC
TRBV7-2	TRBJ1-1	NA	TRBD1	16	CASSLGVQGGNTEAFF	TGTGCCAGCAGCTTAGGGGTCCAGGGGGGGAACACTGAAGCTTTCTTT
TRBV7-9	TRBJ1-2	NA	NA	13	CASSQGRPDGYTF	TGTGCCAGCAGTCAAGGCCGTCCAGATGGCTACACCTTC
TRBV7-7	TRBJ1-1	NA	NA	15	CAVLGGAETKYFAFF	TGTGCCGTTCTTGGGGGGGCGGAAACCAAGTACTTCGCGTTCTTT
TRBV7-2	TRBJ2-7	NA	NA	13	CASTPRDFSGQYF	TGTGCCAGCACACCCCGGGACTTTTCGGGGCAGTACTTC
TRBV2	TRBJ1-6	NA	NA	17	CASGDGGTDTQYFPPRF	TGTGCCAGCGGGGACGGGGGCACAGATACGCAGTATTTTCCCCCACGCTTT
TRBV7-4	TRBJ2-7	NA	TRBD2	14	CASSESGGINEQYF	TGTGCCAGCAGCGAGAGCGGGGGGATCAACGAGCAGTACTTC
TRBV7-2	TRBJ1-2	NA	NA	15	CASSLRRANNPGTTF	TGTGCCAGCAGCTTGCGTAGGGCAAATAACCCCGGCACCACCTTC
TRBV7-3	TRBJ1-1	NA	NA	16	CASSLTKRGVNNEAFF	TGTGCCAGCAGCTTAACGAAGCGGGGGGTGAACAATGAAGCTTTCTTT
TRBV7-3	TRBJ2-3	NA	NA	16	CASKVEARRYTDTQYF	TGTGCCAGCAAGGTAGAGGCAAGAAGGTACACAGATACGCAGTATTTT
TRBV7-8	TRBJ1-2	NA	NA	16	CASSLAGDRHTYGYTF	TGTGCCAGCAGCTTAGCGGGGGACCGCCATACGTATGGCTACACCTTC
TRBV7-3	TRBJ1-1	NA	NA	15	CASSLAGSVKAEAFF	TGTGCCAGCAGCTTAGCGGGCAGCGTGAAAGCTGAAGCTTTCTTT